These 15 T cell receptor beta chains share one sample of origin, sequenced in a study of cytomegalovirus exposure and HLA in healthy donors. The repertoire was sequenced with immunoSEQ multiplex PCR; TCRdb's copy has only in-frame clones and lacks some. The sample has 100,000 to 150,000 clones, about nine tenths seen once; the top ten hold approximately 2%. Source material: PBMCs. Receptors originate from a woman aged 18-29 years in good health and CMV-seronegative.

The chain combines TRBV19 with TRBJ1-1; D gene uncertain. V was clipped by 8 bases and J by 2 bases, with 9 bases between them. Germline V CDR1 and CDR2: LNHDA, SQIVND (reference sequence). This CDR3 has 12 amino acids. This chain's CDR3 is CASGGGNTEAFF. The DNA of the CDR3 is TGTGCCAGTGGTGGAGGAAACACTGAAGCTTTCTTT.

The rearrangement links TRBV7-9 to TRBJ1-2; D ambiguous. V was shortened by 1 base and J by 2 bases, with 8 bases between the two germline ends. Germline values: CDR1 SEHNR, CDR2 FQNEAQ (reference sequence). The CDR3 spans 14 residues. The CDR3 loop reads CASSLGSQNYGYTF. The CDR3 nucleotides read TGTGCCAGCAGCTTAGGATCCCAGAACTATGGCTACACCTTC.

The CDR3 bases are TGTGCCAGCAGGGGGGATACCGGGACTTTTTACAATGAGCAGTTCTTC. It specifies CASRGDTGTFYNEQFF. This sequence joins TRBV7-9 and TRBJ2-1, with D tentatively TRBD2 (6 bases). The CDR3 extends over 16 amino acids. V shed 6 bases and J shed 4 bases, with 19 bases lying between them. Looked up from germline, CDR1 is SEHNR and CDR2 is FQNEAQ (reference sequence).

The chain employs TRBV19 and TRBJ1-3; 11 positions agree with TRBD1. The germline CDR1 and CDR2 sequences are LNHDA and SQIVND (reference sequence). This CDR3 region has 15 residues. Losses at the gene ends were 3 bases for V and 2 bases for J; bases not matched to a gene: 0. This CDR3 is CASSMGQGAGNTIYF. The CDR3 DNA sequence: TGTGCCAGTAGTATGGGACAGGGGGCTGGAAACACCATATATTTT.

This clone was detected only a few times. The chain links TRBV9 to TRBJ2-3, with a possible D match to TRBD2 (6 bases). Germline lookup yields CDR1 SGDLS and CDR2 YYNGEE. The CDR3 is made up of 16 amino acids. The V and J ends lost 2 bases and 2 bases respectively, with 15 bases between them. CDR3: CASSVGGLLNTDTQYF. For the CDR3, the DNA is TGTGCCAGCAGCGTTGGGGGGTTACTAAACACAGATACGCAGTATTTT. The full variable domain, rest sourced from reference TRBV9 and TRBJ2-3, is DSGVTQTPKHLITATGQRVTLRCSPRSGDLSVYWYQQSLDQGLQFLIQYYNGEERAKGNILERFSAQQFPDLHSELNLSSLELGDSALYFCASSVGGLLNTDTQYFGPGTRLTVL.

The chain links TRBV11-3 to TRBJ1-4; 7 positions agree with TRBD1. V shed 6 bases and J 7 bases; nucleotides not matched to a gene: 8. Germline CDR1 and CDR2: SGHNT and YENEEA. The CDR3 runs 14 residues. The CDR3 coding sequence is TGTGCCAGCAGTCCGACAGGGCGCGTTGAAAAACTGTTTTTT. This encodes CASSPTGRVEKLFF.

This chain uses TRBV5-1 with TRBJ1-2, with 10 bases fitting TRBD1. The J segment lost 6 bases and the V segment lost 4 bases, leaving 3 bases of the junction unmatched. This CDR3 has 13 amino acids. CDR1 and CDR2 from the germline V gene are SGHRS and YFSETQ. This chain's CDR3 is CASSAGQGDGYTF. The CDR3 nucleotides read TGCGCCAGCAGCGCCGGACAGGGGGATGGCTACACCTTC.

The chain is built from TRBV4-1 and TRBJ2-5, with a tentative D call TRBD2 (6 bases). This CDR3 has 15 amino acids. Trimming removed 6 bases at V and 2 bases at J, with 16 bases between. Per germline, CDR1 MGHRA and CDR2 YSYEKL. CDR3 residues: CASRRVGGEQETQYF. Here the CDR3 DNA reads TGCGCCAGCAGGCGGGTCGGAGGGGAGCAAGAGACCCAGTACTTC.

This clone was observed once. This chain joins TRBV5-1 and TRBJ2-1, with TRBD2 matching 8 bases. Per the germline V gene, CDR1 is SGHRS and CDR2 is YFSETQ. The V and J ends lost 3 bases and 6 bases, in that order; junction bases with no gene match: 11. The CDR3 runs 16 residues. The CDR3 DNA reads as TGCGCCAGCAGCTCCCGCGGGAGGCCCCGAGGCAATGAGCAGTTCTTC. Protein product: CASSSRGRPRGNEQFF.

V usage is TRBV4-1 and J usage is TRBJ2-1; 10 nucleotides align to TRBD2. With 0 bases clipped from V and 6 bases from J, the junction kept 8 bases outside the gene matches. From germline, CDR1 is MGHRA and CDR2 YSYEKL. The CDR3 has 17 residues. CDR3 DNA sequence: TGCGCCAGCAGCCAAGATCTTCTAGCGGGAGCGGGCAATGAGCAGTTCTTC. Its protein is CASSQDLLAGAGNEQFF.

V is TRBV30 and J is TRBJ1-1, with D possibly TRBD1 on 5 matching bases. V gave up 5 bases and J gave up 1 base, with 23 bases separating them. This CDR3 contains 17 residues. Germline-derived CDR1 and CDR2 are GTSNPN and SVGIG (reference sequence). In DNA, the CDR3 is TGTGCCTGGGGACAAACCGTCCACCGGGCAGGGAACACTGAAGCTTTCTTT. This gives the protein CAWGQTVHRAGNTEAFF.

The genes are TRBV7-3 and TRBJ2-1, with D unresolved. Germline loops: CDR1 SGHTA, CDR2 FQGTGA. V dropped 5 bases and J dropped 10 bases, with 15 bases sitting between them. This CDR3 has 13 residues. CDR3 coding DNA: TGTGCCAGCAGCGCCGGCAGCGCTAACGAGCAGTTCTTC. Protein product: CASSAGSANEQFF.

For this clone: The same CDR3 arises from other DNA sequences in this sample as well. This chain connects TRBV7-9 to TRBJ2-7; 11 bases match TRBD2. Germline values: CDR1 SEHNR, CDR2 FQNEAQ (reference sequence). The J segment lost 2 bases and the V segment lost 5 bases, leaving 5 bases of the junction unmatched. The CDR3 has 15 residues. CDR3: CASSLGTSGTYEQYF. The DNA of the CDR3 is TGTGCCAGCAGCCTTGGGACTAGCGGTACCTACGAGCAGTACTTC.

The gene calls are TRBV7-3 and TRBJ2-2; 9 nucleotides align to TRBD2. The CDR3 length is 17 residues. Germline V gene sequence: CDR1 SGHTA, CDR2 FQGTGA. V trimming: 3 bases; J trimming: 2 bases; junction bases outside the gene matches: 7. CDR3: CASSFSLAGLNTGELFF. CDR3 coding DNA: TGTGCCAGCAGCTTTTCCCTAGCGGGATTAAACACCGGGGAGCTGTTTTTT.

This clone was seen a few times. This chain uses TRBV10-2 with TRBJ2-7, with D tentatively TRBD1 (6 bases). V dropped 4 bases and J dropped 9 bases, with 16 bases sitting between them. In germline, CDR1 is WSHSY, CDR2 SAAADI. The CDR3 covers 13 residues. CDR3 coding DNA: TGCGCCAGCAGTGGGGCGGACAGCACAGGGCAGTACTTC. It translates to CASSGADSTGQYF.